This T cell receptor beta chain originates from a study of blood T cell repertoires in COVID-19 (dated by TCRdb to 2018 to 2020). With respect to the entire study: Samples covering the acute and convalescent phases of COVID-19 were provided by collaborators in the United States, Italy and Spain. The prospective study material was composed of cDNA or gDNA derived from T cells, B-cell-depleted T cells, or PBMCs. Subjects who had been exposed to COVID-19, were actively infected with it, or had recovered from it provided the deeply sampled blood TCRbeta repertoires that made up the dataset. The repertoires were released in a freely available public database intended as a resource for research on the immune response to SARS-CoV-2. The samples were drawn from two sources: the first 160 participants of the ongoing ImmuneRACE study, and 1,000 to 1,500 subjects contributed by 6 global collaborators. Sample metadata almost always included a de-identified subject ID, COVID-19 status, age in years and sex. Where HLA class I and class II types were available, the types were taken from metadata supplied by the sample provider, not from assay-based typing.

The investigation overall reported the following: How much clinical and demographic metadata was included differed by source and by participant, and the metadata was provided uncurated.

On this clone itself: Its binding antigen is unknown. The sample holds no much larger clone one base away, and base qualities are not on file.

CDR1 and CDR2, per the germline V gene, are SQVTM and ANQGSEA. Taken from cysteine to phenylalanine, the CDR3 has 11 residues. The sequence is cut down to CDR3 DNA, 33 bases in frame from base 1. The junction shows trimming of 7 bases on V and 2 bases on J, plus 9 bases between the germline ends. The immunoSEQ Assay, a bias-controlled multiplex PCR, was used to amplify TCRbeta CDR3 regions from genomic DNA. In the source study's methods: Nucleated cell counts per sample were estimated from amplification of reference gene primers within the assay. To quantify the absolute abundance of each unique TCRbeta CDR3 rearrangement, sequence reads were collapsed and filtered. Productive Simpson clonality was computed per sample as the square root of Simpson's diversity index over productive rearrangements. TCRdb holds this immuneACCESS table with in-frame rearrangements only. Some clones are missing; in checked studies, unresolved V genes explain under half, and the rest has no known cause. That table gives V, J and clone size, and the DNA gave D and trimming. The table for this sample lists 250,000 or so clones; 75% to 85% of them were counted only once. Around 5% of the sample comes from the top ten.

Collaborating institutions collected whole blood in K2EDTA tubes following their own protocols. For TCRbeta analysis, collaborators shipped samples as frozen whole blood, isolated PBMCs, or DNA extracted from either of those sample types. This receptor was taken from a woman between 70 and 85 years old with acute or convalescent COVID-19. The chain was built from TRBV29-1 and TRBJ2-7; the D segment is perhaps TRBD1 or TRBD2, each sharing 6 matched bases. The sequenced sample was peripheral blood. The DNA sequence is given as TGCAGCGCGGGGGACACCTACGAGCAGTACTTC. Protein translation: CSAGDTYEQYF.